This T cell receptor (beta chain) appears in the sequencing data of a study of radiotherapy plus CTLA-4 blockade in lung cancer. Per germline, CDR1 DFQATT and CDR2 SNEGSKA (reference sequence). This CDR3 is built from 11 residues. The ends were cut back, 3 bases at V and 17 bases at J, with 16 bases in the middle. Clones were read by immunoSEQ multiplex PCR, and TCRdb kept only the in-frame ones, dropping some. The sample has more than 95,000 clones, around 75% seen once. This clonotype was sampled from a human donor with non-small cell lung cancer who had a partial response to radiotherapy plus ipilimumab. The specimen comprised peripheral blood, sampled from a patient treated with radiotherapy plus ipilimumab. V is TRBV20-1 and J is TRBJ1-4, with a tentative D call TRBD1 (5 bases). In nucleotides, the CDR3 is TGCAGTGCTAGCGATGTAGGGGCCGGATTTTTT. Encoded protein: CSASDVGAGFF.